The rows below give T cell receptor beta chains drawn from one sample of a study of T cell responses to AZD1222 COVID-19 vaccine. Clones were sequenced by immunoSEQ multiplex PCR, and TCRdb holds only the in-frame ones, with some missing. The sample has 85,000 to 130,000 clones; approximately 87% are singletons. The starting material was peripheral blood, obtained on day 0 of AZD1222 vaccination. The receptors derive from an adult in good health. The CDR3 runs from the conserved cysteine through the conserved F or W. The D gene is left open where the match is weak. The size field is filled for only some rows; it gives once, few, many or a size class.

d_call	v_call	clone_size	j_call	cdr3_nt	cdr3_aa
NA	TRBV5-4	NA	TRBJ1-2	TGTGCCAGCAGCTTGAGGGAAATAGCCTATGGCTACACCTTC	CASSLREIAYGYTF
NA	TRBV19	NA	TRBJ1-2	TGTGCCAGCACAAGACTCCCACGGGACTATGGCTACACCTTC	CASTRLPRDYGYTF
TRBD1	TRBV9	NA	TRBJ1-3	TGTGCCAGCAGCCCAGGGGGTACAGCTGGAAACACCATATATTTT	CASSPGGTAGNTIYF
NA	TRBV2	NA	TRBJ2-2	TGTGCCAGCAGACTACAGGGGGGGTACACCGGGGAGCTGTTTTTT	CASRLQGGYTGELFF
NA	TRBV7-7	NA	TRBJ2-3	TGTGCTAGCAGCCCGGGCAGGGAGGAGAGCACAGATACGCAGTATTTT	CASSPGREESTDTQYF
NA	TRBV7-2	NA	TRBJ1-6	TGTGCCAGCAGCCCACTACAGGGAATTTATTCACCCCTCCACTTT	CASSPLQGIYSPLHF
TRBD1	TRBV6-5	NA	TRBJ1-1	TGTGCCAGCAGTTACGACAGGGGAGTCACTGAAGCTTTCTTT	CASSYDRGVTEAFF
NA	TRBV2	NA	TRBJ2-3	TGTGCCAGCAGTGCCCGAGTCAGCACAGATACGCAGTATTTT	CASSARVSTDTQYF
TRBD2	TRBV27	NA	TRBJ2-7	TGTGCCAGCAGTTTGTGGGCTAGCGGGAGGGAGTTCTACGAGCAGTACTTC	CASSLWASGREFYEQYF
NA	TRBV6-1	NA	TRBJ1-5	TGTGCCAGCAGTGAAGTAGGGGGATGGGTCGGCAATCAGCCCCAGCATTTT	CASSEVGGWVGNQPQHF
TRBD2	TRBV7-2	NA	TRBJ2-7	TGTGCCAGCAGCTTTAGGACCGCGGGAGGGGGCGAGCAGTACTTC	CASSFRTAGGGEQYF
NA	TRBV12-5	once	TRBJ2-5	TGTGCTAGTGGTTTGGGAGGACCCCGCGAGACCCAGTACTTC	CASGLGGPRETQYF
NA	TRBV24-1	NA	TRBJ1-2	TGTGCCATCCAACCCGGACAGTCCGATGGCTACACCTTC	CAIQPGQSDGYTF
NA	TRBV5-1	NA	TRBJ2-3	TGCGCCAGCAGCTTGGCCGGACGGTCCACAGATACGCAGTATTTT	CASSLAGRSTDTQYF
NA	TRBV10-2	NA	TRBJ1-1	TGCGCCACCACGACCCCTTCACACACTGAAGCTTTCTTT	CATTTPSHTEAFF
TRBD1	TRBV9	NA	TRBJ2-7	TGTGCCAGCAGCCCGACAGGGATTCCCTACGAGCAGTACTTC	CASSPTGIPYEQYF
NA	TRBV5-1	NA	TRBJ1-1	TGCGCCAGCAGCTTGGGAGACACTGAAGCTTTCTTT	CASSLGDTEAFF
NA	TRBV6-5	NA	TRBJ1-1	TGTGCCAGCAGTCAGGGTTACACTGAAGCTTTCTTT	CASSQGYTEAFF
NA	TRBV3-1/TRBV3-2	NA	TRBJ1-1	TGTGCCAGCAGCCAAGGAGGACCGAACACTGAAGCTTTCTTT	CASSQGGPNTEAFF
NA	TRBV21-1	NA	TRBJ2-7	TGTGCCAGCAGCAAAGGGACAGGTGTCGAGCAGTACTTC	CASSKGTGVEQYF
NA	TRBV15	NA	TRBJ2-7	TGTGCCACCAGCAGAGGAAGATTGGGTAACGAGCAGTACTTC	CATSRGRLGNEQYF
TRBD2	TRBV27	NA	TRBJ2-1	TGTGCCAGCAGTGGCGGGAGGGCCCTCGCGGGCTCCTACAATGAGCAGTTCTTC	CASSGGRALAGSYNEQFF
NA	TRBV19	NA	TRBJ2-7	TGTGCCAGTAGTATGACAGACCCCTACGAGCAGTACTTC	CASSMTDPYEQYF
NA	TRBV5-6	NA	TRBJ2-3	TGTGCCAGCAGCTTTTATAGCATGGCAGATACGCAGTATTTT	CASSFYSMADTQYF
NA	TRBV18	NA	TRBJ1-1	TGTGCCAGCTCACCAGCGATCCTATGGGGCGCGTCGGTGAACACTGAAGCTTTCTTT	CASSPAILWGASVNTEAFF
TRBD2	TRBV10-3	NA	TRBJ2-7	TGTGCCATCAGTGAGGGACTAGCGAAGGCCTACGAGCAGTACTTC	CAISEGLAKAYEQYF